This T cell receptor (beta chain) was sequenced during a study of T cell responses to AZD1222 COVID-19 vaccine. The wider study: Second-dose intervals near 4 or 12 weeks were combined.

Per the germline V gene, CDR1 is SGHTA and CDR2 is FQGNSA. The CDR3 is made up of 15 amino acids. J gave up 4 bases and V 5 bases, and 8 bases lay outside the gene matches. General study results and limits: Along spike, vaccine-associated CD4 TCRs were found throughout, with dominance at 160-218 and 743-854.

Some clones are missing from TCRdb's copy, which holds only in-frame ones; the method was immunoSEQ multiplex PCR. This table holds some 150,000 clones, roughly nine tenths found once. Turning to this clone: The antigen is undetermined.

This receptor was taken from an adult in good health. The material sequenced was peripheral blood, taken on day 0 of AZD1222 vaccination. The chain joins TRBV7-2 to TRBJ2-7; the match to TRBD1 covers 10 bases. The CDR3 protein is CASSIGQGVSYEQYF. The DNA for the CDR3 is TGTGCCAGCAGCATTGGACAGGGGGTGTCGTACGAGCAGTACTTC.